Below, 22 T cell receptor beta chains from the same sample are listed, as sequenced in a study of cytomegalovirus exposure and HLA in healthy donors. The method was immunoSEQ multiplex PCR; TCRdb's version includes in-frame clones alone and lacks a portion of them. The sample has about 160,000 clones; approximately 89% are singletons. Sample: PBMCs. All receptors come from a young man in good health and CMV-seropositive.

This chain connects TRBV27 to TRBJ2-7; 14 positions agree with TRBD2. The CDR3 runs to 14 residues. Germline V gives CDR1 MNHEY, CDR2 SMNVEV (reference sequence). Unmatched junction bases numbered 4, after V lost 8 bases and J lost 4 bases. CDR3 region: CASGRTSGGYEQYF. CDR3 in DNA: TGTGCCAGCGGACGGACTAGCGGGGGGTACGAGCAGTACTTC.

The chain has TRBV5-1 and TRBJ2-1; a weak D match, TRBD1 (6 bases). The V end was cut by 4 bases, the J end by 4 bases, with 12 bases between. The CDR3 totals 14 residues. The germline CDR1 and CDR2 sequences are SGHRS and YFSETQ. CDR3 nucleotides: TGCGCCAGCAGCGCCCAAACAGGGTACAATGAGCAGTTCTTC. Protein product: CASSAQTGYNEQFF.

The chain recombines TRBV15 with TRBJ2-2; 9 nucleotides align to TRBD2. V shed 0 bases and J 0 bases; nucleotides not matched to a gene: 2. Germline CDR1 is LNHNV and CDR2 is YYDKDF (reference sequence). The CDR3 is made up of 17 amino acids. CDR3 protein: CATSRDRLAANTGELFF. CDR3 coding DNA: TGTGCCACCAGCAGAGACCGACTAGCGGCGAACACCGGGGAGCTGTTTTTT.

V and J are TRBV19 and TRBJ2-7, with a possible D match to TRBD1 (5 bases). Germline lookup yields CDR1 LNHDA and CDR2 SQIVND (reference sequence). V was trimmed by 1 base and J by 4 bases, leaving 14 bases between them. This CDR3 region has 15 residues. The CDR3 coding sequence is TGTGCCAGTAGTATAGCAGGACACAATTTTTACGAGCAGTACTTC. Protein sequence: CASSIAGHNFYEQYF. The full variable domain, in which reference TRBV19 and TRBJ2-7 provide the parts outside the CDR3, is DGGITQSPKYLFRKEGQNVTLSCEQNLNHDAMYWYRQDPGQGLRLIYYSQIVNDFQKGDIAEGYSVSREKKESFPLTVTSAQKNPTAFYLCASSIAGHNFYEQYFGPGTRLTVT.

The chain is built from TRBV10-3 and TRBJ2-5, with D possibly TRBD1 on 5 matching bases. Germline values: CDR1 ENHRY, CDR2 SYGVKD. V was pared by 2 bases and J by 4 bases, with 14 bases between. The CDR3 runs 15 residues. Written as DNA, the CDR3 is TGTGCCATCAGTGAGGTGGTCTGGGGCGGAGAGACCCAGTACTTC. Translated: CAISEVVWGGETQYF.

The chain combines TRBV2 with TRBJ2-7, with 9 positions matching TRBD1. After removal of 5 bases from V and 0 bases from J, the junction contained 5 bases not matched to a gene. In germline, CDR1 is SNHLY, CDR2 FYNNEI. The CDR3 extends over 15 amino acids. For the CDR3, the DNA is TGTGCCAGCAGTTCACAGGGGGCTGGCTCCTACGAGCAGTACTTC. It specifies CASSSQGAGSYEQYF.

The rearrangement uses TRBV5-5 and TRBJ2-7; 7 nucleotides agree with TRBD1. The CDR3 extends over 17 amino acids. Trimming at V came to 4 bases and at J to 0 bases, leaving 13 bases not matched to a gene. Looked up from germline, CDR1 is SGHKS and CDR2 is YYEKEE (reference sequence). The CDR3 protein is CASSLRDSLLSSYEQYF. The CDR3 DNA is TGTGCCAGCAGCCTAAGGGACAGCCTTTTAAGCTCCTACGAGCAGTACTTC.

The chain has TRBV5-4 and TRBJ1-3; D not certain. Trimming shortened V by 3 bases and J by 0 bases, and 4 bases separated the two germline ends. Germline V gene data show CDR1 as SGHNT and CDR2 as YYREEE (reference sequence). CDR3 length: 13 residues. The CDR3 DNA follows: TGTGCCAGCAGCTCCGTCTCTGGAAACACCATATATTTT. It encodes CASSSVSGNTIYF. Full variable domain (remainder filled in from reference TRBV5-4 and TRBJ1-3): ETGVTQSPTHLIKTRGQQVTLRCSSQSGHNTVSWYQQALGQGPQFIFQYYREEENGRGNFPPRFSGLQFPNYSSELNVNALELDDSALYLCASSSVSGNTIYFGEGSWLTVV.

The rearrangement links TRBV11-2 to TRBJ2-7; D is perhaps TRBD2 (6 bases). This CDR3 has 15 amino acids. V lost 0 bases, J lost 4 bases, and 13 bases lay in between. The germline V gene has CDR1 SGHAT and CDR2 FQNNGV. CDR3 sequence (DNA): TGTGCCAGCAGCTTAGACGGCGATCGGGGGTACGAGCAGTACTTC. This sequence encodes CASSLDGDRGYEQYF.

This clone was detected a few times. The chain links TRBV7-9 to TRBJ1-1; D not resolved. This CDR3 comprises 14 residues. The germline gives CDR1 SEHNR, CDR2 FQNEAQ (reference sequence). The V and J ends lost 1 base and 7 bases respectively, with 13 bases between them. The CDR3 loop is CASSLGGQDDEAFF. The CDR3, as DNA: TGTGCCAGCAGCTTAGGAGGGCAGGATGATGAAGCTTTCTTT.

This rearrangement joins TRBV4-1 to TRBJ2-1, with 10 bases fitting TRBD2. V was clipped by 4 bases and J by 6 bases; unmatched bases: 3. The germline CDR1 and CDR2 sequences are MGHRA and YSYEKL. This CDR3 spans 14 amino acids. CDR3 in amino acids: CASSPRTSGNEQFF. The CDR3 DNA is TGCGCCAGCAGCCCCCGGACTAGCGGCAATGAGCAGTTCTTC.

V is TRBV6-5 and J is TRBJ2-7; TRBD2 agrees at 9 bases. The CDR3 totals 15 residues. Germline V gene data show CDR1 as MNHEY and CDR2 as SVGAGI. Losses at the gene ends were 2 bases for V and 4 bases for J; bases not matched to a gene: 6. Here the CDR3 DNA reads TGTGCCAGCAGTTACGGTTCAGCGGGAGGATACGAGCAGTACTTC. Translated, it gives CASSYGSAGGYEQYF.

This rearrangement joins TRBV27 to TRBJ2-5; D perhaps matches TRBD1 (6 bases). The CDR3 has 13 residues. Germline lookup yields CDR1 MNHEY and CDR2 SMNVEV (reference sequence). Trimming pared 2 bases from V and 4 bases from J, leaving 8 bases between. CDR3 DNA: TGTGCCAGCAGTTTACAGGGGACAGAGACCCAGTACTTC. Its translation is CASSLQGTETQYF.

The chain has TRBV2 and TRBJ2-7; TRBD1 might be the D (5 bases). Germline CDR1 and CDR2: SNHLY and FYNNEI. There are 12 residues in the CDR3. The V end lost 11 bases, the J end lost 7 bases, and 18 bases lay between the germline ends. The CDR3 spells CAGASTVREQYF. CDR3 nucleotides: TGTGCCGGGGCATCAACTGTAAGGGAGCAGTACTTC.

This clone has just one count. This rearrangement joins TRBV29-1 to TRBJ2-7; 10 nucleotides agree with TRBD2. CDR1 and CDR2 (germline): SQVTM, ANQGSEA. This CDR3 comprises 14 residues. V lost 6 bases to trimming and J lost 4 bases; unmatched junction nucleotides: 9. In nucleotides, the CDR3 is TGCAGCGTGTGGGGGGCTAGCGGGAGTTACGAGCAGTACTTC. Residues: CSVWGASGSYEQYF.

The chain has TRBV4-1 and TRBJ2-2; the match to TRBD1 covers 7 bases. The CDR3 runs to 15 residues. CDR1 is MGHRA and CDR2 is YSYEKL in the germline V gene. With V trimmed by 2 bases and J by 7 bases, 7 bases remained unmatched. CDR3 residues: CASSQQGQIGGELFF. For the CDR3, the DNA is TGCGCCAGCAGCCAACAGGGACAGATTGGCGGGGAGCTGTTTTTT.

The rearrangement uses TRBV5-4 and TRBJ1-2, with TRBD1 as a possible D gene (5 bases). The CDR3 sequence is 15 residues long. Germline-derived CDR1 and CDR2 are SGHNT and YYREEE (reference sequence). V was shortened by 4 bases and J by 2 bases, with 15 bases between the two germline ends. The CDR3 nucleotides are TGTGCCAGCAGCGGACAAAGCTCTGTAAACTATGGCTACACCTTC. It specifies CASSGQSSVNYGYTF.

The chain couples TRBV19 to TRBJ2-3, with TRBD2 matching 12 bases. CDR1 and CDR2 (germline): LNHDA, SQIVND (reference sequence). After removal of 3 bases from V and 0 bases from J, the junction contained 10 bases not matched to a gene. The CDR3 loop spans 19 amino acids. The CDR3 sequence: CASSMGGLAGGPSTDTQYF. The CDR3 coding sequence is TGTGCCAGTAGTATGGGTGGGCTAGCGGGAGGGCCGAGCACAGATACGCAGTATTTT.

The chain employs TRBV5-1 and TRBJ2-7; 8 positions match TRBD2. The V gene end was trimmed by 0 bases and the J gene end by 3 bases; junction bases not matched to a gene: 8. CDR3 length: 16 residues. Germline V CDR1 and CDR2: SGHRS, YFSETQ. The CDR3 region has the DNA TGCGCCAGCAGCTTGGCTCCTAGCGGGCCCCTCTACGAGCAGTACTTC. It specifies CASSLAPSGPLYEQYF.

The chain has TRBV9 and TRBJ1-2; D unresolved. CDR3 size: 11 residues. Deletions cut 4 bases from V and 7 bases from J, with 8 bases between. Germline V gene data show CDR1 as SGDLS and CDR2 as YYNGEE. The CDR3 is CASSPQSGYTF. Here the CDR3 DNA reads TGTGCCAGCAGCCCCCAGTCTGGCTACACCTTC. The full variable domain, completed using reference TRBV9 and TRBJ1-2, is DSGVTQTPKHLITATGQRVTLRCSPRSGDLSVYWYQQSLDQGLQFLIQYYNGEERAKGNILERFSAQQFPDLHSELNLSSLELGDSALYFCASSPQSGYTFGSGTRLTVV.

V and J are TRBV18 and TRBJ2-1; 13 bases align to TRBD2. There are 15 residues in the CDR3. Trimming at V came to 1 base and at J to 10 bases, leaving 4 bases not matched to a gene. Germline CDR1 and CDR2: KGHSH and LQKENI. This chain's CDR3 is CASSPLLTSGREQFF. CDR3 DNA sequence: TGTGCCAGCTCACCACTATTGACTAGCGGGAGGGAGCAGTTCTTC.

This clone was counted between two and nine times. Other nucleotide sequences from this sample produce the same CDR3. This chain links TRBV5-6 with TRBJ1-1, with TRBD1 as a possible D gene (5 bases). Trimming removed 2 bases from V and 0 bases from J, with 8 bases in between. The CDR3 length is 14 residues. Germline CDR1 is SGHDT and CDR2 is YYEEEE. The chain's CDR3 is CASSFRGLNTEAFF. CDR3 in DNA: TGTGCCAGCAGCTTCCGGGGGTTGAACACTGAAGCTTTCTTT.